A single TCR gamma chain is shown here with its context. Which antigen it targets is not known. A read error likely explains this, since a far larger clone differs by one base. Fetal thymuses came from elective pregnancy terminations at 14 to 22 weeks estimated gestational age, performed for socio-psychological reasons in Singapore. All fetuses were judged to be structurally normal by ultrasound prior to termination and by gross morphological examination after termination. Staining of thymocytes was performed with Zombie NIR viability dye and with antibodies against CD3 (UCHT1), TCRgammadelta (11F2), TCRVgamma9 (IMMU360) and TCRVdelta2 (IMMU389). Bulk TRD and TRG CDR3 repertoires were generated separately from sorted Vgamma9Vdelta2 and nonVgamma9Vdelta2 gammadelta thymocytes of human fetal and pediatric thymuses. As previously described, thymic cell suspensions were prepared from both fetal and post-natal thymuses. Vgamma9Vdelta2 thymocytes were sorted as cells that were CD3+ gammadeltaTCR+ Vgamma9+ Vdelta2+. Cell sorting was done on a FACS Aria III cell sorter (BD Biosciences).

These data belong to a study of fetal and pediatric gammadelta thymocytes (dated by TCRdb to the early 2020s). Regarding the complete study: Previously published data and newly generated, unpublished data were combined in the bulk gammadelta thymocyte repertoires, which were used to strengthen a single-cell study of gammadelta thymocyte development. Bulk TCR repertoire data were added to increase subject numbers and strengthen the CDR3 publicity analysis. A total of 10 or so subjects, comprising 3 fetal thymus donors and 7 pediatric thymus donors, were covered by the bulk gammadelta thymocyte repertoire set. Previously published data (refs 27,28) and unpublished data were combined in the bulk gammadelta thymocyte repertoires.

Overall study results and their limits: Fetal gammadelta thymocyte repertoires were previously reported to be enriched for TRDV2, TRGV8 and TRGV9 usage, low N additions and public CDR3s compared with post-natal repertoires.

The instrument given in TCRdb is Illumina MiSeq. The study's own analysis went as follows. For publicity analysis, the Vgamma9Vdelta2 and nonVgamma9Vdelta2 bulk CDR3 files of each subject were merged into one combined repertoire per subject. Using base R and dplyr, each CDR3 amino acid sequence was checked across 9 single-cell datasets and 9 to 11 bulk repertoires to give a publicity score ranging from 0 to 19. With CATT, TCRdb called clones again from the public reads; duplicate DNA rows were later joined. The V and J calls follow TCRdb's processing rather than the paper's. Across this sample there are around 300 gamma-chain clones, with approximately 4.7% seen only once. The ten largest make up roughly 49% of the sample. The CDR3 numbers 17 residues from cysteine through phenylalanine. Only CDR3 DNA remains: 51 bases, in frame from the first base. CDR1 and CDR2, per the germline V gene (reference sequence), are GITISATS and ISYDGTV.

The sample comprised Vgamma9Vdelta2 gamma-delta T cells from the thymus. This sample's cell subset or site label indicates: sorted CD3+gammadeltaTCR+Vgamma9+Vdelta2+ thymocytes. The sequence was collected from a human fetus. The rearrangement combines TRGV9 with TRGJP. TCRdb carries no J gene annotation; the J gene was assigned here by matching the DNA with germline. The CDR3 has the sequence CALWEVNAELDKKIKVF. The nucleotide sequence reads TGTGCCTTGTGGGAGGTCAACGCAGAGTTGGACAAAAAAATCAAGGTATTT.